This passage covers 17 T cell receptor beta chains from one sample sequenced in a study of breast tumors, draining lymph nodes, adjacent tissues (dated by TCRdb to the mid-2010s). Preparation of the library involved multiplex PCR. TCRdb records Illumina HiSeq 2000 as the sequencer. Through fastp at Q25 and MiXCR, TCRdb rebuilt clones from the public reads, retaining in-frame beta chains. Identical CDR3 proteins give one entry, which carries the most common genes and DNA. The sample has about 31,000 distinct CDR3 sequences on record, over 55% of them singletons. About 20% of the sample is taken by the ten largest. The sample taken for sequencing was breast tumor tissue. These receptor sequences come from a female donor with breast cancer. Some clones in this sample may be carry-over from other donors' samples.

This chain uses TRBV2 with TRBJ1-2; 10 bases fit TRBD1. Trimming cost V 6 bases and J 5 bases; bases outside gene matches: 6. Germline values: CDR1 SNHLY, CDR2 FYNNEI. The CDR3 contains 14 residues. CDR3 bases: TGTGCCAGCAGCCCGACAGGGGGCGTGTATGGCTACACCTTC. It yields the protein CASSPTGGVYGYTF.

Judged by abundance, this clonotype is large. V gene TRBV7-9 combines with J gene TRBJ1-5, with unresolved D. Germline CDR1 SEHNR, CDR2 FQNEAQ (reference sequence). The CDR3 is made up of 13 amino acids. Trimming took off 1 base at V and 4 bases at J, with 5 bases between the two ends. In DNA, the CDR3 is TGTGCCAGCAGCTTAGGGGCTAATCAGCCCCAGCATTTT. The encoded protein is CASSLGANQPQHF.

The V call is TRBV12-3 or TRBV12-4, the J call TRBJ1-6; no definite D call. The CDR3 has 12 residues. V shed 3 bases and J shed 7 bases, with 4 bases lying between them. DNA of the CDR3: TGTGCCAGCAGTTTCGGGAATTCACCCCTCCACTTT. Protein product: CASSFGNSPLHF.

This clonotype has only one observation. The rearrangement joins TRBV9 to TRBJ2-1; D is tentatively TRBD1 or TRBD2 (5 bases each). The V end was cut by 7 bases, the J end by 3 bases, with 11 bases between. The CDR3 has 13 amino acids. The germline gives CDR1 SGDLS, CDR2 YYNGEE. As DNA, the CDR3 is TGTGCCAGCCGAGGGGAAAACTACAATGAGCAGTTCTTC. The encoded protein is CASRGENYNEQFF.

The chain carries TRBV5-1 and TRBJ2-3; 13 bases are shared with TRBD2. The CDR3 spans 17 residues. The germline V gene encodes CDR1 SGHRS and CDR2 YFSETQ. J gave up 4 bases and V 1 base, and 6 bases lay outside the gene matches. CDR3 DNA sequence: TGCGCCAGCAGCTTGTTTGGACTAGCGGGAGTTGCAGATACGCAGTATTTT. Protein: CASSLFGLAGVADTQYF.

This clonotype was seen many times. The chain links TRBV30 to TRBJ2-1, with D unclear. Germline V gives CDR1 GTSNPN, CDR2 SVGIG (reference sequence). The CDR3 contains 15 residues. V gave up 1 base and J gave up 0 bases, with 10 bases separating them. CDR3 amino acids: CAWSDLRSSYNEQFF. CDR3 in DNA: TGTGCCTGGAGTGATCTCAGAAGCTCCTACAATGAGCAGTTCTTC. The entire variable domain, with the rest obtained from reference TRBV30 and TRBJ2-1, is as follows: SQTIHQWPATLVQPVGSPLSLECTVEGTSNPNLYWYRQAAGRGLQLLFYSVGIGQISSEVPQNLSASRPQDRQFILSSKKLLLSDSGFYLCAWSDLRSSYNEQFFGPGTRLTVL.

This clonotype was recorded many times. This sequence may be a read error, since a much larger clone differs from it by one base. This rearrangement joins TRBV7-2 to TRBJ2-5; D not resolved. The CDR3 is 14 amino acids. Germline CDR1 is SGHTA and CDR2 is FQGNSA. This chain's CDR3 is CASCLRVLQETQYF. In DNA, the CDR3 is TGTGCCAGCTGCTTAAGGGTTTTACAAGAGACCCAGTACTTC.

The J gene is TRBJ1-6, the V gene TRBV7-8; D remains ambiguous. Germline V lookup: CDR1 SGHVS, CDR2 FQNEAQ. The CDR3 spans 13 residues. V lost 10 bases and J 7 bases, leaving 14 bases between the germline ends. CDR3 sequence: CAITDGFNSPLHF. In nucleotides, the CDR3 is TGTGCCATTACGGACGGATTCAATTCACCCCTCCACTTT.

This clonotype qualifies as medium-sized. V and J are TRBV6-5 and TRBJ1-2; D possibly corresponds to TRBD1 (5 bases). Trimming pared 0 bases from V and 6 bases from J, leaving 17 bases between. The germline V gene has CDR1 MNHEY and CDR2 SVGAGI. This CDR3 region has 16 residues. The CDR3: CASSYSTDPQWDGYTF. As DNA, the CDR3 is TGTGCCAGCAGTTACTCGACAGACCCTCAGTGGGATGGCTACACCTTC.

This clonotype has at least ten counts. The CDR3 is CASSRTSGGASYNEQFF. CDR3 bases: TGTGCCAGTAGTAGGACTAGCGGGGGGGCCTCCTACAATGAGCAGTTCTTC. V usage is TRBV19 and J usage is TRBJ2-1, with TRBD2 identical over 15 bases. The germline CDR1 and CDR2 sequences are LNHDA and SQIVND (reference sequence). This CDR3 has 17 amino acids. V gave up 4 bases and J gave up 0 bases; unmatched junction bases: 1.

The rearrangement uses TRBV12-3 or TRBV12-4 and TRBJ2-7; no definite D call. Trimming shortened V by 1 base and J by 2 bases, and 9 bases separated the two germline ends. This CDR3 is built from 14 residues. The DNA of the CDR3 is TGTGCCAGCAGTTTAGTTAGCACTCCCTACGAGCAGTACTTC. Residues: CASSLVSTPYEQYF.

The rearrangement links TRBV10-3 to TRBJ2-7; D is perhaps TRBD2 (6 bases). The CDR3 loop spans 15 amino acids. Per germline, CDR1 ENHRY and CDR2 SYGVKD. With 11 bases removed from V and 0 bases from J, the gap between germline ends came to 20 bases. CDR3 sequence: CAANGGDLGSYEQYF. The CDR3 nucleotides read TGTGCCGCCAACGGAGGGGACTTGGGCTCCTACGAGCAGTACTTC.

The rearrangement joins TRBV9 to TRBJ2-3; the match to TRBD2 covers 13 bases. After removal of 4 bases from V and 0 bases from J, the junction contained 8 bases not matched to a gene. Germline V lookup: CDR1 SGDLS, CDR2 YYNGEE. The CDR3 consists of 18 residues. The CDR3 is CASSFGTSGALSTDTQYF. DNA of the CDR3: TGTGCCAGCAGCTTTGGGACTAGCGGGGCCCTTAGCACAGATACGCAGTATTTT.

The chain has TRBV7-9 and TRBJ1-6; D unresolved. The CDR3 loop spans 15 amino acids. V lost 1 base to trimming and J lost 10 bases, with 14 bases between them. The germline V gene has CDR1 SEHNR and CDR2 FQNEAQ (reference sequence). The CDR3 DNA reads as TGTGCCAGCAGCTTAGGTCCAATACAGTTCTCACCCCTCCACTTT. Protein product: CASSLGPIQFSPLHF.

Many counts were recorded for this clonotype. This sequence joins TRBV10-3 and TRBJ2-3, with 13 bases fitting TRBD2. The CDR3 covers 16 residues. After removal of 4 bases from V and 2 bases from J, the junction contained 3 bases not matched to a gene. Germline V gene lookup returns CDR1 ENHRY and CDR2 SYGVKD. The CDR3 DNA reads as TGTGCCATCAGTGGACTAGCGGGGGGACTCACAGATACGCAGTATTTT. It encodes CAISGLAGGLTDTQYF.

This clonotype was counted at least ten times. CDR3 amino acids: CASSLFQTGGYGYTF. For the CDR3, the DNA is TGTGCCAGCAGTTTATTCCAGACAGGTGGCTATGGCTACACCTTC. The V gene is TRBV27, the J gene TRBJ1-2; TRBD1 is a possible D gene (6 bases). CDR3 length equals 15 residues. Germline loops: CDR1 MNHEY, CDR2 SMNVEV (reference sequence). Deletions cut 1 base from V and 4 bases from J, with 13 bases between.

DNA for the CDR3: TGTGCTAGTGGTTTGGGGGGATCCTACGAGCAGTACTTC. Protein product: CASGLGGSYEQYF. The rearrangement uses TRBV12-5 and TRBJ2-7; D is undetermined. Trimming left V 1 base short and J 1 base short, with 5 bases between. Germline V lookup: CDR1 LGHNT, CDR2 FRNRAP. This CDR3 spans 13 amino acids. The whole variable domain, remainder taken from reference TRBV12-5 and TRBJ2-7, is DARVTQTPRHKVTEMGQEVTMRCQPILGHNTVFWYRQTMMQGLELLAYFRNRAPLDDSGMPKDRFSAEMPDATLATLKIQPSEPRDSAVYFCASGLGGSYEQYFGPGTRLTVT.